Listed below are T cell receptor beta chains from one sample, sequenced in a study of cytomegalovirus exposure and HLA in healthy donors. Using immunoSEQ multiplex PCR, the repertoire was profiled, and TCRdb retains in-frame clones only, with some absent. The sample carries 150,000 to 200,000 clones, roughly 82% recorded once. The sequencing sample was made of PBMCs. These receptors all come from a man aged 35 to 55 in good health and CMV-seronegative. The CDR3 runs from the conserved cysteine through the conserved F or W. D genes are given only for firm matches. Size is omitted from some rows. Given values are once, few, many or a class for expanded clones.

j_call: TRBJ1-3
v_call: TRBV5-6
d_call: TRBD1
clone_size: once
cdr3_aa: CASSPGTGGFRSGNTIYF
cdr3_nt: TGTGCCAGCAGCCCAGGGACAGGGGGATTTCGCTCTGGAAACACCATATATTTT

j_call: TRBJ1-2
v_call: TRBV18
d_call: TRBD1
clone_size: NA
cdr3_aa: CASSPTDRGYGYTF
cdr3_nt: TGTGCCAGCTCACCAACGGACAGGGGTTATGGCTACACCTTC

j_call: TRBJ2-7
v_call: TRBV4-3
d_call: NA
clone_size: NA
cdr3_aa: CASSPSGYEQYF
cdr3_nt: TGCGCCAGCAGCCCCAGCGGCTACGAGCAGTACTTC

j_call: TRBJ1-2
v_call: TRBV28
d_call: NA
clone_size: NA
cdr3_aa: CASSLPRNPYGYTF
cdr3_nt: TGTGCCAGCAGTTTACCCAGGAATCCCTATGGCTACACCTTC

j_call: TRBJ2-7
v_call: TRBV12-2
d_call: NA
clone_size: NA
cdr3_aa: CASRLDPGSYEQYF
cdr3_nt: TGTGCAAGTCGCTTAGATCCGGGCTCCTACGAGCAGTACTTC

j_call: TRBJ2-5
v_call: TRBV7-7
d_call: TRBD2
clone_size: NA
cdr3_aa: CASSLPGGGETQYF
cdr3_nt: TGTGCTAGCAGCTTACCTGGGGGGGGAGAGACCCAGTACTTC

j_call: TRBJ1-2
v_call: TRBV28
d_call: NA
clone_size: NA
cdr3_aa: CASNPDRRFYGYTF
cdr3_nt: TGTGCCAGCAATCCCGACAGGCGCTTCTATGGCTACACCTTC

j_call: TRBJ1-2
v_call: TRBV30
d_call: TRBD1
clone_size: NA
cdr3_aa: CAWSVLGTGGVYGYTF
cdr3_nt: TGTGCCTGGAGTGTATTAGGGACAGGGGGCGTCTATGGCTACACCTTC

j_call: TRBJ2-3
v_call: TRBV28
d_call: TRBD2
clone_size: NA
cdr3_aa: CASRPGLALDTQYF
cdr3_nt: TGTGCCAGCAGACCCGGACTAGCTCTCGATACGCAGTATTTT

j_call: TRBJ2-3
v_call: TRBV7-9
d_call: NA
clone_size: NA
cdr3_aa: CASSLEGVSTDTQYF
cdr3_nt: TGTGCCAGCAGCTTAGAGGGGGTCAGCACAGATACGCAGTATTTT

j_call: TRBJ2-7
v_call: TRBV6-5
d_call: TRBD1
clone_size: once
cdr3_aa: CASSTHGTGVYEQYF
cdr3_nt: TGTGCCAGCAGTACCCACGGGACAGGTGTCTACGAGCAGTACTTC

j_call: TRBJ2-3
v_call: TRBV27
d_call: NA
clone_size: NA
cdr3_aa: CASSLERRGTQYF
cdr3_nt: TGTGCCAGCAGTTTAGAGCGTCGGGGAACGCAGTATTTT

j_call: TRBJ2-2
v_call: TRBV9
d_call: TRBD2
clone_size: NA
cdr3_aa: CASSPGLAVTGELFF
cdr3_nt: TGTGCCAGCAGCCCCGGACTAGCAGTCACCGGGGAGCTGTTTTTT

j_call: TRBJ2-5
v_call: TRBV5-4
d_call: NA
clone_size: few
cdr3_aa: CASSLPQGRQETQYF
cdr3_nt: TGTGCCAGCAGCTTACCACAGGGACGGCAAGAGACCCAGTACTTC

j_call: TRBJ2-1
v_call: TRBV15
d_call: TRBD1
clone_size: NA
cdr3_aa: CATSSRDRDDEQFF
cdr3_nt: TGTGCCACCAGCAGCCGGGACAGGGACGATGAGCAGTTCTTC

j_call: TRBJ1-5
v_call: TRBV7-2
d_call: NA
clone_size: NA
cdr3_aa: CASSNRGGQPQHF
cdr3_nt: TGTGCCAGCAGCAATAGGGGTGGTCAGCCCCAGCATTTT

j_call: TRBJ2-2
v_call: TRBV7-8
d_call: NA
clone_size: NA
cdr3_aa: CASSLARGPLLANTGELFF
cdr3_nt: TGTGCCAGCAGCTTAGCCCGCGGCCCCCTCCTCGCGAACACCGGGGAGCTGTTTTTT

j_call: TRBJ2-5
v_call: TRBV7-3
d_call: NA
clone_size: NA
cdr3_aa: CASSSSGLHQETQYF
cdr3_nt: TGTGCCAGCAGCAGCTCGGGACTCCACCAAGAGACCCAGTACTTC

j_call: TRBJ2-5
v_call: TRBV4-1
d_call: TRBD1
clone_size: NA
cdr3_aa: CASSHSGQQETQYF
cdr3_nt: TGCGCCAGCAGCCATTCGGGACAGCAAGAGACCCAGTACTTC

j_call: TRBJ2-1
v_call: TRBV27
d_call: NA
clone_size: NA
cdr3_aa: CATTNQQRGEQFF
cdr3_nt: TGTGCCACCACGAATCAACAAAGGGGAGAGCAGTTCTTC

j_call: TRBJ1-2
v_call: TRBV5-4
d_call: NA
clone_size: NA
cdr3_aa: CASSGEGPGRQGYTF
cdr3_nt: TGTGCCAGCAGCGGGGAGGGGCCGGGGAGGCAAGGCTACACCTTC

j_call: TRBJ2-3
v_call: TRBV6-5
d_call: NA
clone_size: NA
cdr3_aa: CASSYSRRADTQYF
cdr3_nt: TGTGCCAGCAGTTACTCGAGGAGGGCAGATACGCAGTATTTT

j_call: TRBJ1-1
v_call: TRBV5-6
d_call: NA
clone_size: NA
cdr3_aa: CASSRGGRASMNTEAFF
cdr3_nt: TGTGCCAGCAGCCGGGGGGGCAGGGCCAGTATGAACACTGAAGCTTTCTTT

j_call: TRBJ2-1
v_call: TRBV21-1
d_call: NA
clone_size: NA
cdr3_aa: CASSNPKPYNEQFF
cdr3_nt: TGTGCCAGCAGCAATCCCAAGCCCTACAATGAGCAGTTCTTC

j_call: TRBJ1-1
v_call: TRBV6-1
d_call: TRBD1
clone_size: NA
cdr3_aa: CASSIRDRIPEAFF
cdr3_nt: TGTGCCAGCAGCATACGGGACAGGATCCCTGAAGCTTTCTTT

j_call: TRBJ1-4
v_call: TRBV11-3
d_call: TRBD1
clone_size: NA
cdr3_aa: CASSFRQGEKLFF
cdr3_nt: TGTGCCAGCAGCTTTAGACAGGGTGAAAAACTGTTTTTT

j_call: TRBJ1-2
v_call: TRBV10-2
d_call: NA
clone_size: NA
cdr3_aa: CASSESRDDYGYTF
cdr3_nt: TGCGCCAGCAGTGAGTCGAGGGATGACTATGGCTACACCTTC

j_call: TRBJ1-2
v_call: TRBV28
d_call: TRBD1
clone_size: NA
cdr3_aa: CASQRGKTGDYGYTF
cdr3_nt: TGTGCCAGTCAGAGGGGGAAAACAGGGGACTATGGCTACACCTTC

j_call: TRBJ1-1
v_call: TRBV5-5
d_call: NA
clone_size: NA
cdr3_aa: CASSSQGLNTEAFF
cdr3_nt: TGTGCCAGCAGCTCTCAGGGTTTGAACACTGAAGCTTTCTTT

j_call: TRBJ2-3
v_call: TRBV5-4
d_call: TRBD2
clone_size: NA
cdr3_aa: CASSLGGGGHTDTQYF
cdr3_nt: TGTGCCAGCAGCTTGGGGGGCGGGGGGCACACAGATACGCAGTATTTT

j_call: TRBJ2-5
v_call: TRBV4-3
d_call: NA
clone_size: NA
cdr3_aa: CASSQDRGEGQETQYF
cdr3_nt: TGCGCCAGCAGCCAAGATAGGGGGGAGGGCCAAGAGACCCAGTACTTC

j_call: TRBJ2-1
v_call: TRBV7-3
d_call: TRBD2
clone_size: NA
cdr3_aa: CASSTRAVGLEEGEQFF
cdr3_nt: TGTGCCAGCAGCACGCGGGCGGTGGGACTAGAAGAAGGTGAGCAGTTCTTC

j_call: TRBJ2-7
v_call: TRBV4-1
d_call: TRBD1
clone_size: NA
cdr3_aa: CASSQGQGGSYEQYF
cdr3_nt: TGCGCCAGCAGCCAGGGACAGGGCGGCTCCTACGAGCAGTACTTC

j_call: TRBJ2-3
v_call: TRBV5-1
d_call: NA
clone_size: NA
cdr3_aa: CASSLLGGGTDTQYF
cdr3_nt: TGCGCCAGCAGCTTGCTAGGGGGTGGCACAGATACGCAGTATTTT

j_call: TRBJ2-7
v_call: TRBV5-4
d_call: TRBD1
clone_size: NA
cdr3_aa: CASSLAGQVGEQYF
cdr3_nt: TGTGCCAGCAGCTTGGCCGGACAGGTCGGCGAGCAGTACTTC

j_call: TRBJ2-7
v_call: TRBV5-4
d_call: NA
clone_size: NA
cdr3_aa: CASSFDQGSYEQYF
cdr3_nt: TGTGCCAGCAGCTTTGACCAGGGCTCCTACGAGCAGTACTTC

j_call: TRBJ1-1
v_call: TRBV28
d_call: NA
clone_size: NA
cdr3_aa: CASSLQKNTEAFF
cdr3_nt: TGTGCCAGCAGTTTACAAAAGAACACTGAAGCTTTCTTT

j_call: TRBJ2-1
v_call: TRBV7-2
d_call: TRBD1
clone_size: NA
cdr3_aa: CASSLSGTGVDEQFF
cdr3_nt: TGTGCCAGCAGTTTATCCGGGACAGGGGTAGATGAGCAGTTCTTC

j_call: TRBJ1-1
v_call: TRBV6-6
d_call: NA
clone_size: NA
cdr3_aa: CASSTQGGTEAFF
cdr3_nt: TGTGCCAGCAGTACACAGGGTGGCACTGAAGCTTTCTTT

j_call: TRBJ1-1
v_call: TRBV7-2
d_call: TRBD1
clone_size: NA
cdr3_aa: CASSPTAQGYTEAFF
cdr3_nt: TGTGCCAGCAGCCCCACAGCACAGGGGTACACTGAAGCTTTCTTT

j_call: TRBJ1-6
v_call: TRBV2
d_call: NA
clone_size: NA
cdr3_aa: CASRAGGADPPLHF
cdr3_nt: TGTGCCAGCAGGGCCGGGGGGGCGGATCCACCCCTCCACTTT

j_call: TRBJ1-3
v_call: TRBV2
d_call: NA
clone_size: NA
cdr3_aa: CASRPGYTLGNTIYF
cdr3_nt: TGTGCCAGCAGGCCGGGATATACACTCGGAAACACCATATATTTT

j_call: TRBJ1-4
v_call: TRBV15
d_call: NA
clone_size: NA
cdr3_aa: CATSRGGATNEKLFF
cdr3_nt: TGTGCCACCAGCAGGGGAGGTGCAACTAATGAAAAACTGTTTTTT

j_call: TRBJ2-7
v_call: TRBV6-5
d_call: TRBD1
clone_size: NA
cdr3_aa: CASTWGQGYYEQYF
cdr3_nt: TGTGCCAGCACCTGGGGACAGGGGTACTACGAGCAGTACTTC

j_call: TRBJ2-6
v_call: TRBV7-9
d_call: NA
clone_size: NA
cdr3_aa: CASSFRSSGANVLTF
cdr3_nt: TGTGCCAGCAGCTTTCGTAGCTCTGGGGCCAACGTCCTGACTTTC

j_call: TRBJ2-7
v_call: TRBV19
d_call: TRBD1
clone_size: NA
cdr3_aa: CASSSHRGTYEQYF
cdr3_nt: TGTGCCAGTAGTTCCCACAGGGGCACCTACGAGCAGTACTTC

j_call: TRBJ2-7
v_call: TRBV28
d_call: NA
clone_size: NA
cdr3_aa: CASSPIAAYEQYF
cdr3_nt: TGTGCCAGCAGTCCGATAGCGGCTTACGAGCAGTACTTC

j_call: TRBJ1-3
v_call: TRBV9
d_call: TRBD1
clone_size: few
cdr3_aa: CASSAGGTGPWGNTIYF
cdr3_nt: TGTGCCAGCAGCGCTGGCGGGACAGGGCCTTGGGGAAACACCATATATTTT

j_call: TRBJ2-1
v_call: TRBV9
d_call: NA
clone_size: NA
cdr3_aa: CASSVSRGSSYNEQFF
cdr3_nt: TGTGCCAGCAGCGTATCCCGGGGAAGCTCCTACAATGAGCAGTTCTTC

j_call: TRBJ1-3
v_call: TRBV4-1
d_call: NA
clone_size: NA
cdr3_aa: CASSQTQDSGNTIYF
cdr3_nt: TGCGCCAGCAGTCAAACCCAGGACTCTGGAAACACCATATATTTT

j_call: TRBJ1-1
v_call: TRBV7-2
d_call: NA
clone_size: NA
cdr3_aa: CASSSTPQGYTEAFF
cdr3_nt: TGTGCCAGCAGCTCTACTCCTCAGGGGTACACTGAAGCTTTCTTT

j_call: TRBJ2-1
v_call: TRBV4-1
d_call: TRBD1
clone_size: NA
cdr3_aa: CASSERQGSYNEQFF
cdr3_nt: TGCGCCAGCAGCGAACGACAGGGATCCTACAATGAGCAGTTCTTC

j_call: TRBJ2-3
v_call: TRBV30
d_call: TRBD2
clone_size: NA
cdr3_aa: CACSGNTDTQYF
cdr3_nt: TGTGCCTGTAGCGGGAACACAGATACGCAGTATTTT

j_call: TRBJ2-3
v_call: TRBV4-3
d_call: TRBD2
clone_size: NA
cdr3_aa: CASSQARGGADTQYF
cdr3_nt: TGCGCCAGCAGCCAAGCCCGGGGAGGGGCAGATACGCAGTATTTT

j_call: TRBJ2-5
v_call: TRBV7-2
d_call: TRBD1
clone_size: NA
cdr3_aa: CASSPGLGQGATQYF
cdr3_nt: TGTGCCAGCAGCCCCGGCCTTGGACAGGGGGCTACCCAGTACTTC